This TCR beta chain derives from a study of cytomegalovirus exposure and HLA in healthy donors. The study, taken as a whole, reports: Apparent HLA restriction characterized most CMV-associated TCR beta chains in a later analysis. The productive fraction for most TCR beta V segments was about 90% or about 30% in an earlier analysis. A later analysis linked a missense DCLRE1C variant to TCR beta V- and J-gene trimming.

In germline, CDR1 is SEHNR, CDR2 FQNEAQ (reference sequence). V dropped 5 bases and J dropped 5; count of bases not matched to a gene: 8. This CDR3 is built from 14 residues. Of note for this clone: Its specificity is not known.

Primers: 60 Vbeta forward and 13 Jbeta reverse. Methods used by the authors: There were about 80 million unique TCR beta chains by a later count, and approximately 12 million of them were shared. Data came from immunoSEQ multiplex PCR; TCRdb stores just in-frame clones and leaves some out. D and trimming were read from the DNA, whereas the V and J calls and clone size are those reported in that table. The data show 100,000 to 150,000 clones, more than 65% seen once. Sequenced material: PBMCs. The rearrangement links TRBV7-9 to TRBJ1-2; 7 nucleotides align to TRBD1. The TCR comes from a man aged 18 to 29 in good health and CMV-seropositive. This CDR3 is CASSPRTGGYGYTF. CDR3 bases: TGTGCCAGCAGCCCCCGGACAGGCGGTTATGGCTACACCTTC.